Below are 17 T cell receptor beta chains sequenced from a single sample in a study of blood T cells in healthy people across ages. A second about 6 to 12 cycle PCR used barcoded and J-beta primers. In TCRdb, the 5' RACE reads were re-called with MiXCR into one record per CDR3 protein. Among some 1.8 million distinct CDR3 sequences listed, about 39% were seen once. The sample comprised blood. The receptors were gathered from a human donor in good health.

In its sample, this clonotype was seen a few times. This chain joins TRBV7-2 and TRBJ2-7; 8 nucleotides line up with TRBD2. Germline V lookup: CDR1 SGHTA, CDR2 FQGNSA. The CDR3 contains 16 residues. With V trimmed by 5 bases and J by 5 bases, 14 bases remained unmatched. The CDR3: CASSLRGGELSNEQYF. CDR3 in DNA: TGTGCCAGCAGCCTTCGGGGGGGCGAACTTTCCAACGAGCAGTACTTC.

Turning to this clonotype: Mismatch with germline at one junction end may stem from a read error. This chain uses TRBV28 with TRBJ1-1; D is possibly TRBD1 (6 bases). The CDR3 runs 14 residues. Looked up from germline, CDR1 is MDHEN and CDR2 is SYDVKM. The CDR3 DNA is TGTGCCAGCAGACTGGGACAACAGAACAGTGAAGCTTTCTTT. This sequence encodes CASRLGQQNSEAFF. The full variable domain, with the rest looked up from reference TRBV28 and TRBJ1-1, is DVKVTQSSRYLVKRTGEKVFLECVQDMDHENMFWYRQDPGLGLRLIYFSYDVKMKEKGDIPEGYSVSREKKERFSLILESASTNQTSMYLCASRLGQQNSEAFFGQGTRLTVV.

In its sample, this clonotype was seen once. This chain connects TRBV20-1 to TRBJ2-3; D may match TRBD1 or TRBD2 (5 bases each). Germline values: CDR1 DFQATT, CDR2 SNEGSKA (reference sequence). With 3 bases removed from V and 2 bases from J, the gap between germline ends came to 15 bases. CDR3 size: 15 residues. The CDR3 here is CSASRRDGYTDTQYF. As DNA, the CDR3 is TGCAGTGCTAGCAGACGGGACGGCTACACAGATACGCAGTATTTT.

On this clonotype: The junction does not match germline at one end; this may be a read error. The chain links TRBV20-1 to TRBJ1-2; perhaps TRBD1 as D (6 bases). The CDR3 sequence is 14 residues long. Germline assignment: CDR1 DFQATT and CDR2 SNEGSKA (reference sequence). CDR3 DNA sequence: TGCAGTGCTAGGTTCGGGGGGCGGGACTATGGTTACACCTTC. Encoded protein: CSARFGGRDYGYTF.

J is TRBJ1-2 and V is TRBV7-3; a possible D gene is TRBD1 (6 bases). This CDR3 contains 13 residues. Germline V gene lookup returns CDR1 SGHTA and CDR2 FQGTGA. Trimming took 2 bases from V and 6 from J, leaving 10 bases between them. The CDR3 loop reads CASSLGRTDGYTF. The CDR3 DNA sequence: TGTGCCAGCAGCTTAGGCCGGACAGATGGCTACACCTTC.

The chain uses TRBV20-1 and TRBJ1-2; no clear D gene. The CDR3 contains 12 residues. Trimming cost V 6 bases and J 6 bases, with 14 bases left between them. Germline CDR1 is DFQATT and CDR2 is SNEGSKA (reference sequence). Here the CDR3 reads CSAGSLSDGYTF. In nucleotides, the CDR3 is TGCAGTGCAGGGAGCCTAAGTGATGGCTACACCTTC.

This clonotype was picked up a small number of times. The chain recombines TRBV29-1 with TRBJ2-1; 12 bases agree with TRBD1. There are 13 residues in the CDR3. Germline CDR1 SQVTM, CDR2 ANQGSEA. CDR3 in amino acids: CNVGQGAYNEQFF. In nucleotides, the CDR3 is TGCAACGTGGGACAGGGGGCGTACAATGAGCAGTTCTTC.

The chain is built from TRBV28 and TRBJ2-3; D gene uncertain. Trimming removed 5 bases at V and 0 bases at J, with 18 bases between. CDR3 length equals 17 residues. Per the germline V gene, CDR1 is MDHEN and CDR2 is SYDVKM. The DNA for the CDR3 is TGTGCCAGCAGTCCCCCGGGTGGATTTCCTAGCACAGATACGCAGTATTTT. The encoded protein is CASSPPGGFPSTDTQYF.

This clonotype was recorded many times. The rearrangement uses TRBV10-3 and TRBJ1-2; D unclear. V was clipped by 6 bases and J by 0 bases, with 14 bases between them. This CDR3 comprises 15 residues. CDR1 and CDR2 (germline): ENHRY, SYGVKD. CDR3 residues: CAIRGQGTSNYGYTF. CDR3 nucleotides: TGTGCCATCAGAGGTCAAGGAACTTCTAACTATGGCTACACCTTC.

The V and J genes are TRBV7-6 and TRBJ2-5; D is ambiguous. Per the germline V gene, CDR1 is SGHVS and CDR2 is FNYEAQ. The CDR3 totals 17 residues. V was pared by 1 base and J by 5 bases, with 20 bases between. The CDR3: CASSLVPRGRGRETQYF. The CDR3 DNA sequence: TGTGCCAGCAGCTTAGTCCCCCGAGGCAGAGGTCGGGAGACCCAGTACTTC.

The CDR3 bases are TGTGCCAGCGGGCCGCAGGGCGGGGGTGGAAACACCATATATTTT. This sequence encodes CASGPQGGGGNTIYF. This chain joins TRBV9 and TRBJ1-3, with D possibly matching TRBD1 (5 bases). The CDR3 sequence is 15 residues long. V shed 7 bases and J shed 3 bases, with 17 bases lying between them. Germline V lookup: CDR1 SGDLS, CDR2 YYNGEE.

This clonotype turned up a few times. V is TRBV12-3 or TRBV12-4 and J is TRBJ2-3, with 12 bases fitting TRBD2. CDR3 length: 14 residues. J was trimmed by 3 bases and V by 8 bases; bases with no gene match: 3. The CDR3 region is CASLLAGGTDTQYF. The DNA of the CDR3 is TGTGCCAGCCTACTAGCGGGGGGAACAGATACGCAGTATTTT.

The chain has TRBV29-1 and TRBJ2-7; D tentatively fits TRBD1 or TRBD2 (5 bases each). V shed 7 bases and J shed 0 bases, with 16 bases lying between them. Germline assignment: CDR1 SQVTM and CDR2 ANQGSEA. This CDR3 has 14 residues. This chain's CDR3 is CSATRDRISYEQYF. Written as DNA, the CDR3 is TGCAGCGCTACCCGGGACCGAATCTCCTACGAGCAGTACTTC.

The V call is TRBV20-1, the J call TRBJ2-7; D possibly corresponds to TRBD2 (6 bases). In germline, CDR1 is DFQATT, CDR2 SNEGSKA (reference sequence). V lost 0 bases, J lost 4 bases, and 16 bases lay in between. This CDR3 is 15 amino acids long. In DNA form, the CDR3 reads TGCAGTGCTAGAGATCGTGGAGGGACCATATACGAGCAGTACTTC. Translating it yields CSARDRGGTIYEQYF.

This clonotype was detected only a few times. The chain uses TRBV27 and TRBJ2-5, with D perhaps TRBD2 (7 bases). The J call may be faulty, since TRBJ2-7 better matches the DNA end. The germline CDR1 and CDR2 sequences are MNHEY and SMNVEV (reference sequence). CDR3 size: 15 residues. CDR3 amino acids: CASSGGAGLVYEQYF. The DNA of the CDR3 is TGTGCCAGCAGTGGGGGGGCAGGGCTGGTTTACGAGCAGTACTTC.

On this clonotype itself: This may be a read error: a much more frequent sequence differs by one nucleotide. The chain couples TRBV29-1 to TRBJ2-4, with unresolved D. The J call is uncertain, as TRBJ2-7 better fits the DNA end. Looked up from germline, CDR1 is SQVTM and CDR2 is ANQGSEA. The length of the CDR3 is 13 residues. The CDR3 loop is CSVVLDRSNEQYF. The CDR3 coding sequence is TGCAGCGTTGTATTGGACCGTTCCAACGAGCAGTACTTC.

The chain joins TRBV10-3 to TRBJ2-1; 8 bases align to TRBD2. V gave up 10 bases and J gave up 0 bases; unmatched junction bases: 8. This CDR3 region has 15 residues. CDR1 is ENHRY and CDR2 is SYGVKD in the germline V gene. The CDR3 region is CATEGSGGSYNEQFF. The CDR3 DNA reads as TGTGCCACTGAGGGCAGCGGGGGCTCCTACAATGAGCAGTTCTTC.